The 32 T cell receptor beta chains below come from one sample, sequenced in a study of blood T cell repertoires in COVID-19. Libraries were prepared by immunoSEQ multiplex PCR; TCRdb keeps only in-frame clonotypes and omits some of them. Counted here are 200,000 to 250,000 clones, 86% occurring once; the ten biggest clones make up 2.2%. Sequenced: peripheral blood. These TCRs come from a man aged 25 to 45 who had recovered from COVID-19.

The genes are TRBV7-9 and TRBJ2-3; D is unclear. Trimming left V 2 bases short and J 9 bases short, with 9 bases between. Per the germline V gene, CDR1 is SEHNR and CDR2 is FQNEAQ (reference sequence). The CDR3 runs to 12 residues. CDR3 DNA: TGTGCCAGCAGCTTAACGGAGAACACGCAGTATTTT. Its translation: CASSLTENTQYF. Supplemented by reference TRBV7-9 and TRBJ2-3, the full variable domain reads DTGVSQNPRHKITKRGQNVTFRCDPISEHNRLYWYRQTLGQGPEFLTYFQNEAQLEKSRLLSDRFSAERPKGSFSTLEIQRTEQGDSAMYLCASSLTENTQYFGPGTRLTVL.

The chain employs TRBV7-9 and TRBJ2-1; 14 nucleotides match TRBD2. Losses at the gene ends were 5 bases for V and 1 base for J; bases not matched to a gene: 7. The CDR3 runs 18 residues. Germline lookup yields CDR1 SEHNR and CDR2 FQNEAQ (reference sequence). The CDR3 loop reads CASSRSTSGGASYNEQFF. CDR3 nucleotide sequence: TGTGCCAGCAGCCGGTCGACTAGCGGGGGGGCATCCTACAATGAGCAGTTCTTC.

The chain uses TRBV4-3 and TRBJ2-7, with TRBD2 matching 7 bases. This CDR3 is 17 amino acids long. CDR1 and CDR2 (germline): LGHNA, YSLEER. V dropped 0 bases and J dropped 4; count of bases not matched to a gene: 12. The CDR3 is CASSQEVRGGIFYEQYF. CDR3 nucleotides: TGCGCCAGCAGCCAAGAGGTTCGGGGAGGGATTTTTTACGAGCAGTACTTC.

The chain is built from TRBV6-1 and TRBJ2-3, with 7 bases lining up with TRBD1. Germline V lookup: CDR1 MNHNS, CDR2 SASEGT. This CDR3 spans 12 amino acids. Germline trimming cut 5 bases from V and 8 bases from J; bases unmatched to any gene: 4. This chain's CDR3 is CASSLQGRTQYF. CDR3 nucleotide sequence: TGTGCCAGCAGTTTACAGGGGCGTACGCAGTATTTT.

In its sample, this clone was seen a few times. The rearrangement uses TRBV27 and TRBJ1-6, with a possible D match to TRBD1 (6 bases). Germline V gene lookup returns CDR1 MNHEY and CDR2 SMNVEV (reference sequence). The CDR3 has 14 residues. V was clipped by 7 bases and J by 10 bases, with 17 bases between them. The DNA of the CDR3 is TGTGCCAGCACCCGAGGGAGGGGGGACTCACCCCTCCACTTT. Translation: CASTRGRGDSPLHF.

J is TRBJ1-3 and V is TRBV7-2; TRBD1 agrees at 8 bases. The CDR3 spans 16 residues. Germline assignment: CDR1 SGHTA and CDR2 FQGNSA. V gave up 1 base and J gave up 0 bases; unmatched junction bases: 2. The CDR3: CASSLGQGSSGNTIYF. DNA of the CDR3: TGTGCCAGCAGCTTAGGACAGGGGAGCTCTGGAAACACCATATATTTT.

The V gene is TRBV10-1, the J gene TRBJ2-1; TRBD1 agrees at 8 bases. J was trimmed by 2 bases and V by 5 bases; bases with no gene match: 5. CDR1 and CDR2 from the germline V gene are WNHNN and SYGVQD (reference sequence). The CDR3 spans 15 residues. CDR3 sequence: CASSRDRQPYNEQFF. The CDR3 coding sequence is TGCGCCAGCAGTAGGGACAGGCAACCCTACAATGAGCAGTTCTTC.

The rearrangement uses TRBV5-1 and TRBJ1-2, with a weak D call TRBD1 (6 bases). This CDR3 region has 12 residues. Germline V gene sequence: CDR1 SGHRS, CDR2 YFSETQ. Trimming cost V 10 bases and J 8 bases, with 18 bases left between them. As DNA, the CDR3 is TGCGCCTCCTCGAACAGGGAACAGGGCTACACCTTC. Its translation: CASSNREQGYTF.

The gene calls are TRBV5-1 and TRBJ2-7; 7 bases fit TRBD1. This CDR3 spans 16 amino acids. CDR1 is SGHRS, CDR2 YFSETQ, per germline. V dropped 0 bases and J dropped 5; count of bases not matched to a gene: 11. The CDR3 region has the DNA TGCGCCAGCAGCTTGGCGGCGAGACAGGGCAGCCACGAGCAGTACTTC. It specifies CASSLAARQGSHEQYF.

The rearrangement joins TRBV28 to TRBJ2-7; 8 positions match TRBD1. Germline-derived CDR1 and CDR2 are MDHEN and SYDVKM. V lost 10 bases, J lost 5 bases, and 10 bases stayed unmatched. The CDR3 runs to 13 residues. CDR3 sequence: CAILGQGTDEQYF. For the CDR3, the DNA is TGTGCCATCCTAGGACAGGGTACAGACGAGCAGTACTTC.

This chain joins TRBV5-1 and TRBJ1-1; 10 bases align to TRBD1. The CDR3 contains 16 residues. The germline gives CDR1 SGHRS, CDR2 YFSETQ. With V trimmed by 2 bases and J by 5 bases, 9 bases remained unmatched. The CDR3 protein is CASSFEGQGGITEAFF. The CDR3 DNA is TGCGCCAGCAGCTTTGAAGGACAGGGGGGAATTACTGAAGCTTTCTTT. The full variable domain, rest sourced from reference TRBV5-1 and TRBJ1-1, is KAGVTQTPRYLIKTRGQQVTLSCSPISGHRSVSWYQQTPGQGLQFLFEYFSETQRNKGNFPGRFSGRQFSNSRSEMNVSTLELGDSALYLCASSFEGQGGITEAFFGQGTRLTVV.

The genes are TRBV3-1 (or the pseudogene TRBV3-2) and TRBJ2-7; 7 nucleotides line up with TRBD1. After removal of 0 bases from V and 9 bases from J, the junction contained 2 bases not matched to a gene. The CDR3 has 12 residues. Germline lookup yields CDR1 LGHDT and CDR2 YNNKEL (reference sequence). The CDR3 region is CASSQEGTVQYF. For the CDR3, the DNA is TGTGCCAGCAGCCAAGAAGGGACAGTGCAGTACTTC.

The chain carries TRBV7-2 and TRBJ2-2; possible D gene TRBD1, 6 bases. The CDR3 is 16 residues long. With 3 bases removed from V and 5 bases from J, the gap between germline ends came to 16 bases. Germline V lookup: CDR1 SGHTA, CDR2 FQGNSA. The CDR3 region is CASSLPKGDGTGELFF. As DNA, the CDR3 is TGTGCCAGCAGCTTGCCAAAGGGGGATGGTACCGGGGAGCTGTTTTTT.

The gene calls are TRBV7-8 and TRBJ2-7; a weak D match, TRBD2 (6 bases). The CDR3 spans 14 residues. The germline CDR1 and CDR2 sequences are SGHVS and FQNEAQ. V was trimmed by 6 bases and J by 3 bases, leaving 15 bases between them. The CDR3 DNA is TGTGCCAGCAGTCGCCCGGGGGAAATCTACGAGCAGTACTTC. Protein sequence: CASSRPGEIYEQYF.

Only one count was recorded for this clone. This chain joins TRBV19 and TRBJ2-1; D remains ambiguous. CDR1 is LNHDA, CDR2 SQIVND, per germline (reference sequence). Trimming took off 5 bases at V and 4 bases at J, with 18 bases between the two ends. There are 16 residues in the CDR3. The CDR3 loop is CASSLPGSRLYNEQFF. CDR3 DNA sequence: TGTGCCAGTAGTCTTCCCGGGTCGAGACTGTACAATGAGCAGTTCTTC.

The rearrangement links TRBV12-3 or TRBV12-4 to TRBJ1-1; D is undetermined. CDR3 length: 13 residues. Trimming cost V 4 bases and J 7 bases, with 13 bases left between them. CDR3 nucleotides: TGTGCCAGCAGTTGGAGGGAGGGTAATGAAGCTTTCTTT. Translated, it gives CASSWREGNEAFF.

The CDR3 bases are TGCGCCAGCAGCTTCGGACAGGGTGGCACCGGGGAGCTGTTTTTT. Translated: CASSFGQGGTGELFF. J is TRBJ2-2 and V is TRBV5-1; 8 bases are shared with TRBD1. J gave up 4 bases and V 2 bases, and 4 bases lay outside the gene matches. In germline, CDR1 is SGHRS, CDR2 YFSETQ. The CDR3 length is 15 residues.

The J gene is TRBJ2-7, the V gene TRBV6-2 or TRBV6-3, with a possible D match to TRBD2 (5 bases). The V and J ends lost 6 bases and 7 bases respectively, with 13 bases between them. The CDR3 sequence is 12 residues long. Per germline, CDR1 MNHEY and CDR2 SVGEGT. The CDR3 protein is CASSPYSGEQYF. In nucleotides, the CDR3 is TGTGCCAGCAGCCCTTACAGCGGAGAGCAGTACTTC.

V and J are TRBV10-1 and TRBJ2-1; maybe TRBD1 (5 bases). This CDR3 comprises 15 residues. V dropped 5 bases and J dropped 7 bases, with 18 bases sitting between them. Germline loops: CDR1 WNHNN, CDR2 SYGVQD (reference sequence). The CDR3 protein is CASSTMKGFRNEQFF. CDR3 DNA: TGCGCCAGCAGTACGATGAAGGGGTTTAGGAATGAGCAGTTCTTC.

This chain links TRBV6-6 with TRBJ1-2; tentatively, D is TRBD1 (5 bases). The CDR3 is made up of 13 amino acids. CDR1 and CDR2 from the germline V gene are MNHNY and SVGAGI (reference sequence). Trimming pared 4 bases from V and 8 bases from J, leaving 14 bases between. In DNA form, the CDR3 reads TGTGCCAGCAGTTCGCGTTTGGAGGGGGGCTACACCTTC. It encodes CASSSRLEGGYTF.

A single count supports this clone. The genes are TRBV5-8 and TRBJ1-2; 8 positions match TRBD1. J gave up 4 bases and V 1 base, and 3 bases lay outside the gene matches. This CDR3 spans 14 amino acids. Germline CDR1 is SGHTS and CDR2 is YDEGEE. The CDR3: CASSLHRGAYGYTF. Here the CDR3 DNA reads TGTGCCAGCAGCTTGCACAGGGGGGCCTATGGCTACACCTTC.

In its sample, this clone was seen a few times. The rearrangement joins TRBV6-2 or TRBV6-3 to TRBJ2-3, with 8 bases identical to TRBD2. This CDR3 contains 15 residues. With 4 bases clipped from V and 4 bases from J, the junction kept 7 bases outside the gene matches. CDR1 is MNHEY and CDR2 is SVGEGT in the germline V gene. The CDR3 coding sequence is TGTGCCAGCAGTTTCGGGGGGGCCATACCAGATACGCAGTATTTT. Its translation: CASSFGGAIPDTQYF.

This chain links TRBV5-1 with TRBJ1-2, with D unclear. V shed 0 bases and J shed 3 bases, with 15 bases lying between them. This CDR3 comprises 16 residues. Germline values: CDR1 SGHRS, CDR2 YFSETQ. CDR3 nucleotides: TGCGCCAGCAGCTTGGACGGCACCCCCGGGGACTATGGCTACACCTTC. It yields the protein CASSLDGTPGDYGYTF.

This rearrangement joins TRBV6-5 to TRBJ1-4; 7 bases map to TRBD1. The germline CDR1 and CDR2 sequences are MNHEY and SVGAGI. Trimming took 5 bases from V and 13 from J; bases not matched to a gene: 7. The CDR3 is made up of 12 amino acids. CDR3 sequence reads: CASSPRGASLFF. CDR3 nucleotide sequence: TGTGCCAGCAGTCCCAGGGGGGCATCACTGTTTTTT.

The chain has TRBV18 and TRBJ2-3; 11 bases match TRBD1. Losses at the gene ends were 0 bases for V and 0 bases for J; bases not matched to a gene: 20. CDR3 length: 23 residues. The germline V gene has CDR1 KGHSH and CDR2 LQKENI. As DNA, the CDR3 is TGTGCCAGCTCACCACCGAGGACGCGGACAGGGGGCCCGCTTGACTCTAGCACAGATACGCAGTATTTT. It translates to CASSPPRTRTGGPLDSSTDTQYF.

The gene calls are TRBV5-3 and TRBJ1-6; D unclear. TRBV5-3 is labeled an ORF, and its function is uncertain. The CDR3 loop spans 15 amino acids. Trimming shortened V by 0 bases and J by 6 bases, and 10 bases separated the two germline ends. CDR3 DNA: TGTGCCAGAAGCTTGGGGCCAACCCTTAATTCACCCCTCCACTTT. Its protein is CARSLGPTLNSPLHF.

The chain recombines TRBV7-2 with TRBJ2-1; 10 bases align to TRBD2. V shed 6 bases and J 12 bases; nucleotides not matched to a gene: 14. Germline V gene sequence: CDR1 SGHTA, CDR2 FQGNSA. There are 15 residues in the CDR3. This CDR3 is CASSYLAGGSRRQFF. The CDR3 DNA follows: TGTGCCAGCAGTTACTTAGCGGGGGGCAGCAGGAGGCAGTTCTTC. The full variable domain, its missing parts supplied by reference TRBV7-2 and TRBJ2-1, is GAGVSQSPSNKVTEKGKDVELRCDPISGHTALYWYRQSLGQGLEFLIYFQGNSAPDKSGLPSDRFSAERTGGSVSTLTIQRTQQEDSAVYLCASSYLAGGSRRQFFGPGTRLTVL.

The table lists this clone with a few counts. The V gene is TRBV7-9, the J gene TRBJ1-2; D is possibly TRBD1 (6 bases). With 5 bases removed from V and 5 bases from J, the gap between germline ends came to 15 bases. The germline V gene encodes CDR1 SEHNR and CDR2 FQNEAQ (reference sequence). The CDR3 has 14 amino acids. CDR3 amino acids: CASSLAGAGYGYTF. In DNA, the CDR3 is TGTGCCAGCAGCCTGGCGGGGGCAGGGTATGGCTACACCTTC.

The genes are TRBV5-4 and TRBJ2-1, with TRBD2 as a possible D gene (7 bases). Between the trimmed V and J ends, which lost 3 bases and 7 bases, there was a span of 20 bases. The CDR3 runs 16 residues. Looked up from germline, CDR1 is SGHNT and CDR2 is YYREEE (reference sequence). The CDR3 DNA reads as TGTGCCAGCAGCTGGGCGGGGGCAGGGAAAGGGAATGAGCAGTTCTTC. Translated: CASSWAGAGKGNEQFF. The full variable domain, completed using reference TRBV5-4 and TRBJ2-1, is ETGVTQSPTHLIKTRGQQVTLRCSSQSGHNTVSWYQQALGQGPQFIFQYYREEENGRGNFPPRFSGLQFPNYSSELNVNALELDDSALYLCASSWAGAGKGNEQFFGPGTRLTVL.

This sequence joins TRBV28 and TRBJ2-7; a weak D match, TRBD1 (6 bases). This CDR3 has 13 amino acids. Germline assignment: CDR1 MDHEN and CDR2 SYDVKM. V was cut by 2 bases and J by 5 bases, with 10 bases left in between. The chain's CDR3 is CASSLRGGHEQYF. The CDR3 coding sequence is TGTGCCAGCAGTTTACGAGGGGGACACGAGCAGTACTTC.

The chain carries TRBV5-1 and TRBJ1-1, with D perhaps TRBD1 (6 bases). This CDR3 region has 15 residues. Germline V CDR1 and CDR2: SGHRS, YFSETQ. The V end lost 4 bases, the J end lost 1 base, and 14 bases lay between the germline ends. The CDR3 region is CASSLDRIENTEAFF. The CDR3 bases are TGCGCCAGCAGCCTTGACAGGATCGAGAACACTGAAGCTTTCTTT.

This CDR3 reads CASSIDGGGGTFGTDTQYF. Written as DNA, the CDR3 is TGTGCCAGTAGTATAGATGGTGGCGGGGGTACGTTCGGCACAGATACGCAGTATTTT. The chain recombines TRBV19 with TRBJ2-3; 7 nucleotides match TRBD2. The CDR3 spans 19 residues. The J segment lost 1 base and the V segment lost 0 bases, leaving 13 bases of the junction unmatched. CDR1 and CDR2 from the germline V gene are LNHDA and SQIVND (reference sequence).